This T cell receptor (beta chain) originates from a study of high-grade serous ovarian cancer treatment subgroups. About the research overall: Mean per sample: around 14,000 reads, 6,000 to 8,000 unique TCR beta rearrangements.

Tumor tissue was taken before any definitive surgery or chemotherapy was given. Germline CDR1 SGHRS, CDR2 YFSETQ. The CDR3 covers 14 residues. J gave up 4 bases and V 3 bases, and 6 bases lay outside the gene matches. The repertoire was sequenced with immunoSEQ multiplex PCR; TCRdb's copy has only in-frame clones and lacks some. The table has about 5,000 clones, almost 70% seen once. The clonotype comes from a human donor with high-grade serous ovarian cancer. The sequenced sample was tumor tissue. The chain links TRBV5-1 to TRBJ1-1; TRBD1 matches 7 bases. DNA of the CDR3: TGCGCCAGCAGCTCAGGGGGGGTTACCACTGAAGCTTTCTTT. It specifies CASSSGGVTTEAFF.